The clone carrying this T cell receptor beta chain was observed at least ten times. Its cognate antigen is unknown. The CDR3 has 14 residues. The ends lost 5 bases at V and 0 bases at J; junction bases unmatched: 3. Looked up from germline, CDR1 is SGHTA and CDR2 is FQGNSA. Lactation, pregnancy, other autoimmune disease or uncontrolled infection excluded patients. The authors took PBMCs from roughly 9.5 ml fresh peripheral blood. TCR beta CDR3 sequences were amplified from RNA transcripts. A first-round RT-PCR of the TCR CDR3 used the HTBI primer set. MiXCR, run by TCRdb on the multiplex PCR reads, gives a single entry per CDR3 protein. Among hundreds of thousands of distinct CDR3 sequences listed, about a sixth were seen once. The data originate from a study of T cells in Graves' hyperthyroidism and ophthalmopathy. Across the whole study: Peripheral blood sampling occurred at initial diagnosis, before any treatment. Study-level results: Prediction of ophthalmopathy progression came a median around 7.1 months pre-onset.

The source material was blood. The sequence derives from a woman in her late teens or twenties with Graves' ophthalmopathy. The chain recombines TRBV7-2 with TRBJ2-7; 8 nucleotides agree with TRBD1. The CDR3 is CASSADRGSYEQYF. The CDR3 DNA follows: TGTGCCAGCAGCGCCGACAGGGGCTCCTACGAGCAGTACTTC. The complete variable domain, with remaining parts taken from reference TRBV7-2 and TRBJ2-7, reads GAGVSQSPSNKVTEKGKDVELRCDPISGHTALYWYRQSLGQGLEFLIYFQGNSAPDKSGLPSDRFSAERTGGSVSTLTIQRTQQEDSAVYLCASSADRGSYEQYFGPGTRLTVT.